The source of this TCR beta chain is a study of response to subunit inactivated influenza vaccine. TCRdb called the RT-PCR reads again in MiXCR, with one record for every CDR3 protein. The table has about 180,000 distinct CDR3 sequences, approximately 9.2% seen once. General study results and limits: Only a handful of new T cells, the authors suggested, are recruited with each seasonal influenza vaccination.

With 2 bases removed from V and 5 bases from J, the gap between germline ends came to 13 bases. The CDR3 covers 14 residues. Germline lookup yields CDR1 DFQATT and CDR2 SNEGSKA (reference sequence). Comments on this clonotype: Its target is not known.

The sample was non-naive T cells sorted from PBMCs, taken on the day of vaccination. This TCR came from a middle-aged man who received an inactivated influenza vaccine. The chain combines TRBV20-1 with TRBJ2-1; no clear D gene. CDR3 sequence (DNA): TGCAGTGCTAGACACTTGACACGGAACAATGAGCAGTTCTTC. It specifies CSARHLTRNNEQFF.